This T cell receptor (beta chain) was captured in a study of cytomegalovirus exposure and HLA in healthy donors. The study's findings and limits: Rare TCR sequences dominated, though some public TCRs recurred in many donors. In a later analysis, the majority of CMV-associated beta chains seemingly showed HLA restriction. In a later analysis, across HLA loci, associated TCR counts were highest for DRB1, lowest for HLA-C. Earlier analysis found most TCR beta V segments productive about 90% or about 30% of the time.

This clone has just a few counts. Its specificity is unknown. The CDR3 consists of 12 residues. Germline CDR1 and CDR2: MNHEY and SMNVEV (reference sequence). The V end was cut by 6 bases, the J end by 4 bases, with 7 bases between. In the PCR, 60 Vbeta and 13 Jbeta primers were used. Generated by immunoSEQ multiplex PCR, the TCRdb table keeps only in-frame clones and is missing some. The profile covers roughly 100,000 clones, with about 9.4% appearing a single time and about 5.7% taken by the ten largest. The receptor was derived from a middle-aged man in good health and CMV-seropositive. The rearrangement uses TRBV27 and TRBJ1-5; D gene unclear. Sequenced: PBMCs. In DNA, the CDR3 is TGTGCCAGCAGAAAACAGAATCAGCCCCAGCATTTT. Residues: CASRKQNQPQHF.